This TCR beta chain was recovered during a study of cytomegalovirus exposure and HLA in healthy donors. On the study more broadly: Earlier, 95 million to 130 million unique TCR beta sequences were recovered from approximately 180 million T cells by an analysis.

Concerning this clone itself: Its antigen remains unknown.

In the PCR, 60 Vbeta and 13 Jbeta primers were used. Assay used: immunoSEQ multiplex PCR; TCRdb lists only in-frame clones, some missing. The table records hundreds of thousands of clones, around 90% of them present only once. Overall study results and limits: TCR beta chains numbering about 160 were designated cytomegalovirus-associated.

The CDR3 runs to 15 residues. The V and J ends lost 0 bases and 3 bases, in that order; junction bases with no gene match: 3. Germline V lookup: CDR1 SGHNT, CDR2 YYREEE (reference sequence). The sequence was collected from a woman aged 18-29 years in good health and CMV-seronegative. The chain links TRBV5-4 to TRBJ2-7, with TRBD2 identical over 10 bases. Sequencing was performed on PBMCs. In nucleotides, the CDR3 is TGTGCCAGCAGCTTGGCGGCTAGCGGGGGCTACGAGCAGTACTTC. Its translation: CASSLAASGGYEQYF. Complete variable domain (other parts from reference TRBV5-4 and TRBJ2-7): ETGVTQSPTHLIKTRGQQVTLRCSSQSGHNTVSWYQQALGQGPQFIFQYYREEENGRGNFPPRFSGLQFPNYSSELNVNALELDDSALYLCASSLAASGGYEQYFGPGTRLTVT.